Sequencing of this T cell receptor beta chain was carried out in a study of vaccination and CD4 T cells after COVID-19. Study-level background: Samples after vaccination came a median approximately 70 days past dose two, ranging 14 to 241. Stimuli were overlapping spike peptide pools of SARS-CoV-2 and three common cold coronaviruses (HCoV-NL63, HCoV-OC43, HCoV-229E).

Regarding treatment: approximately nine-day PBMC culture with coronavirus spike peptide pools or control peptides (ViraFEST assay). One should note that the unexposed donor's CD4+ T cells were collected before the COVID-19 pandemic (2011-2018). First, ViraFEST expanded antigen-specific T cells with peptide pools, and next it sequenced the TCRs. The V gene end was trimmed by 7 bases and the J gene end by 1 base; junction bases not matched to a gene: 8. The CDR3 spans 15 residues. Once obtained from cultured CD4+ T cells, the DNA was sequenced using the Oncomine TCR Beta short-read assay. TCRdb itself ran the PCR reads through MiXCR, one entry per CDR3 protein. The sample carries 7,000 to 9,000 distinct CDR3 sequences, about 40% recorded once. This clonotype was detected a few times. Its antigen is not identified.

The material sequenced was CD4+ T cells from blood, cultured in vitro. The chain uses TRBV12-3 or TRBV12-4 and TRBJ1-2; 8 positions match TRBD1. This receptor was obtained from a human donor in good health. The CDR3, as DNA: TGTGCCAGCACCAGAGGACAGGGACATAACTATGGCTACACCTTC. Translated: CASTRGQGHNYGYTF.